Reported below is one T cell receptor beta chain. The CDR3 covers 14 residues. The V segment lost 9 bases and the J segment 5 bases; nucleotides outside the gene matches: 10. CDR1 and CDR2 from the germline V gene are LNHDA and SQIVND (reference sequence). Among the patients, aged 18 to 65, hyperthyroidism was newly diagnosed and had lasted under 2 months. Diagnostic decisions used clinical symptoms, serum thyroxine and TRAb, thyroid ultrasound and orbital computed tomography. PBMCs came from roughly 10 ml fresh peripheral blood. This record belongs to a study of T cells in Graves' hyperthyroidism and ophthalmopathy. RNA transcripts served as the template for amplifying TCR beta CDR3 regions. The HTBI primer set was used in a first-round RT-PCR of the TCR CDR3. TCRdb called the multiplex PCR reads again in MiXCR, with one record for every CDR3 protein. The sample holds approximately 560,000 distinct CDR3 sequences; 15% to 17% are singletons and the top ten take less than 9.5%.

V usage is TRBV19 and J usage is TRBJ2-1, with 7 bases fitting TRBD2. This TCR was sampled from a woman in her twenties or thirties with Graves' hyperthyroidism. The sample consisted of blood. CDR3 in amino acids: CASGRDYPNNEQFF. CDR3 nucleotide sequence: TGTGCCAGCGGCCGGGACTACCCAAACAATGAGCAGTTCTTC.